One and the same sample provided the 5 T cell receptor beta chains below, sequenced in a study of blood T cell repertoires in COVID-19. Method: immunoSEQ multiplex PCR; TCRdb's copy keeps in-frame clones and lacks some. Of 220,000 or so clones in the sample, about 80% were seen once. Sample: peripheral blood. These receptors originate from a woman in her sixties with acute or convalescent COVID-19.

This chain uses TRBV4-2 with TRBJ1-2, with 8 bases lining up with TRBD1. The length of the CDR3 is 13 residues. The V gene end was trimmed by 2 bases and the J gene end by 5 bases; junction bases not matched to a gene: 1. CDR1 LGHNA and CDR2 YNFKEQ come from the germline V gene. The CDR3 is CASSQWTGYGYTF. The CDR3, as DNA: TGTGCCAGCAGCCAATGGACAGGGTATGGCTACACCTTC.

The V and J genes are TRBV7-6 and TRBJ2-1; TRBD1 matches 7 bases. Losses at the gene ends were 2 bases for V and 5 bases for J; bases not matched to a gene: 12. This CDR3 region has 17 residues. CDR1 is SGHVS, CDR2 FNYEAQ, per germline. CDR3 coding DNA: TGTGCCAGCAGCTTATTGGGAAGGGGGCACGTGGACAATGAGCAGTTCTTC. It encodes CASSLLGRGHVDNEQFF.

The gene calls are TRBV28 and TRBJ1-2, with 7 bases fitting TRBD1. Germline V gene lookup returns CDR1 MDHEN and CDR2 SYDVKM. The length of the CDR3 is 13 residues. V was clipped by 5 bases and J by 4 bases; unmatched bases: 4. The CDR3 region has the DNA TGTGCCAGCAGTAAACAGGGGCTCTATGGCTACACCTTC. Residues: CASSKQGLYGYTF.

The rearrangement joins TRBV19 to TRBJ1-1, with D possibly TRBD1 on 6 matching bases. V was trimmed by 6 bases and J by 0 bases, leaving 8 bases between them. Looked up from germline, CDR1 is LNHDA and CDR2 is SQIVND (reference sequence). The CDR3 is made up of 13 amino acids. In DNA form, the CDR3 reads TGTGCCAGTAGAGGACAGATGAACACTGAAGCTTTCTTT. Translated, it gives CASRGQMNTEAFF.

The table lists this clone with a few counts. The chain has TRBV6-2 or TRBV6-3 and TRBJ1-3; D remains ambiguous. This CDR3 is built from 17 residues. Germline V gene sequence: CDR1 MNHEY, CDR2 SVGEGT. V was trimmed by 4 bases and J by 0 bases, leaving 16 bases between them. The chain's CDR3 is CASSFPKYPISGNTIYF. The DNA of the CDR3 is TGTGCCAGCAGTTTCCCTAAATACCCCATCTCTGGAAACACCATATATTTT.